What follows are 24 T cell receptor beta chains derived from one specimen sequenced in a study of blood T cell repertoires in COVID-19. Using immunoSEQ multiplex PCR, the repertoire was profiled, and TCRdb retains in-frame clones only, with some absent. The sample includes tens of thousands of clones, approximately 80% of them seen just once. Specimen: peripheral blood. The receptors originated from a woman aged 80 or over with active or convalescent COVID-19.

V and J are TRBV28 and TRBJ1-2; 7 nucleotides align to TRBD1. Trimming cost V 8 bases and J 6 bases; bases outside gene matches: 6. The CDR3 is 12 residues long. The germline V gene encodes CDR1 MDHEN and CDR2 SYDVKM. The CDR3, as DNA: TGTGCCAGCGGAGACAGGGTAAATGGCTACACCTTC. Protein: CASGDRVNGYTF.

This chain links TRBV7-9 with TRBJ1-5; no definite D call. The germline CDR1 and CDR2 sequences are SEHNR and FQNEAQ (reference sequence). The CDR3 runs 15 residues. Deletions cut 1 base from V and 3 bases from J, with 10 bases between. The DNA for the CDR3 is TGTGCCAGCAGCTTAGGAAGAGGGCTCAATCAGCCCCAGCATTTT. It codes for CASSLGRGLNQPQHF.

This clone has a single count. The chain has TRBV29-1 and TRBJ2-3, with a tentative D call TRBD2 (7 bases). The CDR3 covers 14 residues. V was shortened by 4 bases and J by 5 bases, with 16 bases between the two germline ends. Looked up from germline, CDR1 is SQVTM and CDR2 is ANQGSEA. The DNA of the CDR3 is TGCAGCGTTGCGACGGGGGGCTGGGGAGATACGCAGTATTTT. Translating gives CSVATGGWGDTQYF.

The gene calls are TRBV7-8 and TRBJ1-2, with 7 positions matching TRBD1. The germline CDR1 and CDR2 sequences are SGHVS and FQNEAQ. CDR3 length equals 15 residues. V lost 2 bases, J lost 4 bases, and 7 bases stayed unmatched. The CDR3 bases are TGTGCCAGCAGCTTATGGGACAGTTCGGGCTATGGCTACACCTTC. Translated: CASSLWDSSGYGYTF.

The V call is TRBV12-3 or TRBV12-4, the J call TRBJ1-1; D is ambiguous. Trimming pared 3 bases from V and 5 bases from J, leaving 4 bases between. The CDR3 runs 11 residues. CDR3 region: CASSFRTEAFF. The CDR3, as DNA: TGTGCCAGCAGTTTTAGAACTGAAGCTTTCTTT.

The J gene is TRBJ2-5, the V gene TRBV2; the match to TRBD2 covers 9 bases. The V gene end was trimmed by 6 bases and the J gene end by 5 bases; junction bases not matched to a gene: 19. Germline lookup yields CDR1 SNHLY and CDR2 FYNNEI. The length of the CDR3 is 18 residues. CDR3 nucleotides: TGTGCCAGCAGCCCACCGGCGGGCGGGGGGGGGCAATTGGAGACCCAGTACTTC. It codes for CASSPPAGGGGQLETQYF. Full variable domain (outside the CDR3, taken from reference TRBV2 and TRBJ2-5): EPEVTQTPSHQVTQMGQEVILRCVPISNHLYFYWYRQILGQKVEFLVSFYNNEISEKSEIFDDQFSVERPDGSNFTLKIRSTKLEDSAMYFCASSPPAGGGGQLETQYFGPGTRLLVL.

The V gene is TRBV4-3, the J gene TRBJ1-2; the match to TRBD1 covers 7 bases. J lost 3 bases, V lost 4 bases, and 5 bases had no gene match. In germline, CDR1 is LGHNA, CDR2 YSLEER. This CDR3 has 14 residues. CDR3 in DNA: TGCGCCAGCAGCCCCCGACAGGGAGACTATGGCTACACCTTC. Protein: CASSPRQGDYGYTF.

V is TRBV7-9 and J is TRBJ2-5; 7 nucleotides line up with TRBD1. The length of the CDR3 is 13 residues. Germline trimming cut 8 bases from V and 5 bases from J; bases unmatched to any gene: 8. The V gene's germline CDR1 is SEHNR and CDR2 FQNEAQ (reference sequence). CDR3 sequence reads: CASRNPGQETQYF. The CDR3 region has the DNA TGTGCCAGCCGGAACCCGGGACAGGAGACCCAGTACTTC.

The chain combines TRBV9 with TRBJ2-3; 11 bases fit TRBD1. From germline, CDR1 is SGDLS and CDR2 YYNGEE. V lost 0 bases, J lost 3 bases, and 12 bases stayed unmatched. The CDR3 runs 19 residues. DNA of the CDR3: TGTGCCAGCAGCGTAGGCGGGACAGGGGGACTAGCTGTTACAGATACGCAGTATTTT. Protein sequence: CASSVGGTGGLAVTDTQYF.

This clone turned up a few times. This sequence joins TRBV28 and TRBJ1-5; D remains unclear. Germline assignment: CDR1 MDHEN and CDR2 SYDVKM. V was trimmed by 2 bases and J by 12 bases, leaving 14 bases between them. CDR3 length equals 13 residues. The CDR3 region has the DNA TGTGCCAGCAGTTTAGGGTCTGGGCTGGGCCAGCATTTT. It codes for CASSLGSGLGQHF.

The chain is built from TRBV6-2 or TRBV6-3 and TRBJ1-1; 7 nucleotides line up with TRBD1. V lost 6 bases, J lost 9 bases, and 16 bases stayed unmatched. This CDR3 comprises 15 residues. Germline V gene lookup returns CDR1 MNHEY and CDR2 SVGEGT. For the CDR3, the DNA is TGTGCCAGCAGCCCGACGGACAGGCCCAATATGAAAGCTTTCTTT. Its translation is CASSPTDRPNMKAFF.

In this sample, this clone turned up a few times. V is TRBV11-2 and J is TRBJ2-2, with 7 bases fitting TRBD2. The CDR3 is 17 amino acids. Germline CDR1 and CDR2: SGHAT and FQNNGV. The V gene end was trimmed by 5 bases and the J gene end by 1 base; junction bases not matched to a gene: 10. The CDR3 nucleotides read TGTGCCAGCAGCCGCTTCCGGGACTACCTGAACACCGGGGAGCTGTTTTTT. This translates into CASSRFRDYLNTGELFF.

This clone has more than one count but fewer than ten. The genes are TRBV7-9 and TRBJ1-1; D is undetermined. Germline lookup yields CDR1 SEHNR and CDR2 FQNEAQ (reference sequence). V lost 7 bases and J lost 4, with 13 bases in between. This CDR3 is 13 amino acids long. The CDR3 sequence: CASTLILGTEAFF. CDR3 bases: TGTGCCAGCACATTAATTCTCGGCACTGAAGCTTTCTTT.

The chain combines TRBV10-3 with TRBJ1-1; 10 nucleotides agree with TRBD1. Germline-derived CDR1 and CDR2 are ENHRY and SYGVKD. This CDR3 is 19 amino acids long. Trimming removed 11 bases from V and 0 bases from J; junction bases left unmatched: 21. The CDR3 protein is CAAFPGQGSPTGMNTEAFF. The CDR3, as DNA: TGTGCCGCATTTCCGGGACAGGGGTCCCCCACCGGTATGAACACTGAAGCTTTCTTT.

For this clone: Within the sample, other DNA sequences also encode this same CDR3. The J gene is TRBJ2-7, the V gene TRBV29-1, with 8 bases identical to TRBD2. Trimming cost V 6 bases and J 6 bases; bases outside gene matches: 7. Germline V gene data show CDR1 as SQVTM and CDR2 as ANQGSEA. The CDR3 loop spans 12 amino acids. The CDR3 is CSVKAGVSEQYF. CDR3 coding DNA: TGCAGCGTCAAAGCGGGAGTCAGCGAGCAGTACTTC.

V gene TRBV18 combines with J gene TRBJ2-7; D ambiguous. Germline-derived CDR1 and CDR2 are KGHSH and LQKENI. The CDR3 has 13 amino acids. Trimming removed 3 bases at V and 3 bases at J, with 9 bases between. CDR3 sequence reads: CASSPYRNYEQYF. In DNA, the CDR3 is TGTGCCAGCTCACCGTACAGAAACTACGAGCAGTACTTC.

The genes are TRBV18 and TRBJ1-1; 7 bases are shared with TRBD1. The CDR3 has 15 residues. Germline V gives CDR1 KGHSH, CDR2 LQKENI. The ends lost 2 bases at V and 1 base at J; junction bases unmatched: 4. The DNA of the CDR3 is TGTGCCAGCTCACCATCAGGGGGTCGGAACACTGAAGCTTTCTTT. Protein sequence: CASSPSGGRNTEAFF.

V and J are TRBV21-1 and TRBJ1-4. TRBV21-1 is termed a pseudogene. The CDR3 consists of 14 residues. CDR3 in amino acids: CASSRASGGEKLFF. For the CDR3, the DNA is TGTGCCAGCAGCCGAGCATCAGGAGGGGAAAAACTGTTTTTT.

CDR3 in DNA: TGTGCCAGCAGCGACGGGCCGGGGACCTACGAGCAGTACTTC. Translated: CASSDGPGTYEQYF. This chain connects TRBV7-3 to TRBJ2-7; D may be TRBD2 (5 bases). Trimming pared 5 bases from V and 2 bases from J, leaving 13 bases between. Germline V lookup: CDR1 SGHTA, CDR2 FQGTGA. This CDR3 comprises 14 residues.

This chain connects TRBV19 to TRBJ1-2; 7 nucleotides align to TRBD1. With V trimmed by 5 bases and J by 8 bases, 14 bases remained unmatched. This CDR3 has 15 amino acids. Germline assignment: CDR1 LNHDA and CDR2 SQIVND (reference sequence). DNA for the CDR3: TGTGCCAGTAGTCGGCCAGGGGGTAGTAGCGGCGGCTACACCTTC. Protein sequence: CASSRPGGSSGGYTF.

CDR3 loop: CASSQDSAGGLSGNTIYF. Written as DNA, the CDR3 is TGCGCCAGCAGCCAAGATTCGGCAGGGGGCCTCTCTGGAAACACCATATATTTT. The chain carries TRBV4-3 and TRBJ1-3, with 8 bases lining up with TRBD1. After removal of 0 bases from V and 0 bases from J, the junction contained 7 bases not matched to a gene. Germline V CDR1 and CDR2: LGHNA, YSLEER. There are 18 residues in the CDR3.

This rearrangement joins TRBV27 to TRBJ1-2; the D gene is possibly TRBD1 (6 bases). Germline loops: CDR1 MNHEY, CDR2 SMNVEV (reference sequence). The CDR3 runs 13 residues. Between the trimmed V and J ends, which lost 3 bases and 8 bases, there was a span of 13 bases. This CDR3 is CASSFAGVDGYTF. The CDR3 DNA reads as TGTGCCAGCAGTTTTGCAGGGGTGGACGGCTACACCTTC.

This clone was seen just once. The V gene is TRBV3-1 (or the pseudogene TRBV3-2), the J gene TRBJ1-6; the match to TRBD1 covers 11 bases. The ends lost 4 bases at V and 10 bases at J; junction bases unmatched: 3. Looked up from germline, CDR1 is LGHDT and CDR2 is YNNKEL (reference sequence). The CDR3 runs 14 residues. In DNA, the CDR3 is TGTGCCAGCAGCCCGGGACAGGGGGAATCACCCCTCCACTTT. It yields the protein CASSPGQGESPLHF.

Only a few counts were recorded for this clone. This sequence joins TRBV14 and TRBJ1-4, with D possibly matching TRBD1 (5 bases). The CDR3 contains 14 residues. Per germline, CDR1 SGHDN and CDR2 FVKESK. V was cut by 3 bases and J by 3 bases, with 8 bases left in between. CDR3 sequence reads: CASSHRGANEKLFF. CDR3 DNA sequence: TGTGCCAGCAGCCACCGGGGGGCTAATGAAAAACTGTTTTTT.